The 31 T cell receptor beta chains below were found in one sample sequenced in a study of early T cells in non-severe SARS-CoV-2 infection. Each CDR3 protein gets one entry after TCRdb re-called the 5' RACE reads with MiXCR. There are about 80,000 distinct CDR3 sequences in the sample; approximately 12% occur only once, and roughly 3.1% lies in the top ten. The sequencing input was whole blood. The receptor set was obtained from an adult who was a healthcare worker with PCR-confirmed SARS-CoV-2 infection or an uninfected control (not recorded which).

This clonotype came up many times. This chain links TRBV4-1 with TRBJ2-1; D is unresolved. The CDR3 runs to 12 residues. Germline values: CDR1 MGHRA, CDR2 YSYEKL. Trimming cost V 0 bases and J 11 bases, with 8 bases left between them. The CDR3: CASSQDPEKQFF. As DNA, the CDR3 is TGCGCCAGCAGCCAAGACCCGGAGAAGCAGTTCTTC.

This clonotype has at least ten counts. The chain carries TRBV6-6 and TRBJ2-5, with D unclear. Trimming left V 2 bases short and J 5 bases short, with 9 bases between. This CDR3 comprises 13 residues. Germline V gives CDR1 MNHNY, CDR2 SVGAGI (reference sequence). CDR3 nucleotides: TGTGCCAGCAGTTACGGGGTTAGGGAGACCCAGTACTTC. The encoded protein is CASSYGVRETQYF.

There are a few counts of this clonotype. The chain uses TRBV12-3 or TRBV12-4 and TRBJ1-4; 8 bases fit TRBD1. CDR3 length: 14 amino acids. V shed 6 bases and J 7 bases; nucleotides not matched to a gene: 7. The CDR3 is CASRKTGDPEKLFF. The CDR3 DNA reads as TGTGCCAGCAGAAAGACAGGGGACCCTGAAAAACTGTTTTTT.

This chain joins TRBV7-2 and TRBJ2-7, with no clear D. There are 12 residues in the CDR3. Trimming cost V 4 bases and J 6 bases, with 10 bases left between them. Germline values: CDR1 SGHTA, CDR2 FQGNSA. The CDR3, as DNA: TGTGCCAGCAGCTCCACGCACGCCGAGCAGTACTTC. Encoded protein: CASSSTHAEQYF.

This clonotype was counted between two and nine times. The rearrangement joins TRBV14 to TRBJ2-3, with TRBD2 identical over 10 bases. The CDR3 spans 15 residues. CDR1 is SGHDN, CDR2 FVKESK, per germline. The trim removed 1 base at V and 3 bases at J, leaving 1 base unmatched. As DNA, the CDR3 is TGTGCCAGCAGCCAAGTTAGCGGGAGGACAGATACGCAGTATTTT. Amino acid sequence: CASSQVSGRTDTQYF.

There are many counts of this clonotype. J is TRBJ2-1 and V is TRBV6-2 or TRBV6-3; maybe TRBD2 (6 bases). Germline assignment: CDR1 MNHEY and CDR2 SVGEGT. The CDR3 sequence is 16 residues long. The ends were cut back, 0 bases at V and 0 bases at J, with 9 bases in the middle. The CDR3 region is CASSYSAGSSYNEQFF. The CDR3 DNA is TGTGCCAGCAGTTACTCCGCGGGAAGCTCCTACAATGAGCAGTTCTTC.

The rearrangement links TRBV28 to TRBJ1-2; D unresolved. CDR1 and CDR2 (germline): MDHEN, SYDVKM. The V gene lost 4 bases and the J gene lost 3 bases, with 15 bases spanning the gap. The CDR3 consists of 15 residues. The CDR3 DNA reads TGTGCCAGCAGTTCCGGAGGGCGGTCTTACTATGGCTACACCTTC. Translation: CASSSGGRSYYGYTF.

By sample fraction, this clonotype is medium-sized. The J gene is TRBJ1-2, the V gene TRBV5-1; 9 positions match TRBD1. With 3 bases clipped from V and 1 base from J, the junction kept 1 base outside the gene matches. The length of the CDR3 is 14 residues. CDR1 and CDR2 from the germline V gene are SGHRS and YFSETQ. This chain's CDR3 is CASSWDRDNYGYTF. For the CDR3, the DNA is TGCGCCAGCAGCTGGGACAGGGATAACTATGGCTACACCTTC.

The rearrangement joins TRBV3-1 to TRBJ2-2; tentatively, D is TRBD2 (5 bases). The CDR3 length is 15 residues. V lost 4 bases to trimming and J lost 2 bases, with 11 bases between them. From germline, CDR1 is LGHDT and CDR2 YNNKEL (reference sequence). The CDR3 DNA follows: TGTGCCAGCAGCCTCCGGACTGGCAACACCGGGGAGCTGTTTTTT. Its translation: CASSLRTGNTGELFF.

At least ten counts were recorded for this clonotype. The chain combines TRBV6-5 with TRBJ2-7, with D perhaps being TRBD1 or TRBD2 (5 bases each). The CDR3 contains 15 residues. The V gene's germline CDR1 is MNHEY and CDR2 SVGAGI. V was cut by 9 bases and J by 6 bases, with 24 bases left in between. The CDR3 nucleotides read TGTGCCAGGCCGGGACCACCATCTTCAGTTAGCGAGCAGTACTTC. As protein: CARPGPPSSVSEQYF.

The chain recombines TRBV24-1 with TRBJ2-7; D is perhaps TRBD1 or TRBD2 (5 bases each). Looked up from germline, CDR1 is KGHDR and CDR2 is SFDVKD. The CDR3 runs 9 residues. Here the CDR3 DNA reads TGTGCCACCCAGTTCGAGGGGTCAGTC. Translation gives CATQFEGSV.

This clonotype was seen repeatedly, ten times or more. CDR3 sequence (DNA): TGTGCCAGCAGCCGGGCGGCAAAGGAGACCCAGTACTTC. Translation gives CASSRAAKETQYF. V is TRBV7-9 and J is TRBJ2-5; D unresolved. Per the germline V gene, CDR1 is SEHNR and CDR2 is FQNEAQ (reference sequence). This CDR3 is 13 amino acids long. Trimming stripped 5 bases from V and 5 bases from J, with 12 bases between.

This clonotype occurred a few times. V gene TRBV6-2 or TRBV6-3 combines with J gene TRBJ2-1, with a weak D call TRBD2 (5 bases). CDR1 and CDR2 (germline): MNHEY, SVGEGT. The V gene lost 0 bases and the J gene lost 1 base, with 13 bases spanning the gap. CDR3 size: 17 residues. CDR3 residues: CASSYSIGSGSYNEQFF. In nucleotides, the CDR3 is TGTGCCAGCAGTTACTCGATAGGGAGTGGATCCTACAATGAGCAGTTCTTC.

This clonotype was observed at least ten times. The chain is built from TRBV28 and TRBJ2-4; D possibly corresponds to TRBD1 (5 bases). The ends were cut back, 5 bases at V and 8 bases at J, with 19 bases in the middle. From germline, CDR1 is MDHEN and CDR2 SYDVKM. CDR3 length equals 15 residues. The CDR3 region is CASSPLGRDSDIQYF. DNA of the CDR3: TGTGCCAGCAGTCCATTAGGGCGAGACAGTGACATTCAGTACTTC.

This chain connects TRBV7-9 to TRBJ2-7; unclear D gene. The CDR3 spans 12 residues. V was shortened by 2 bases and J by 5 bases, with 7 bases between the two germline ends. CDR1 is SEHNR and CDR2 is FQNEAQ in the germline V gene (reference sequence). CDR3 DNA sequence: TGTGCCAGCAGCTTATTTAACGACGAGCAGTACTTC. Its translation: CASSLFNDEQYF.

The V gene is TRBV7-3, the J gene TRBJ2-5; possibly TRBD2 for D (6 bases). Trimming left V 1 base short and J 1 base short, with 7 bases between. CDR1 SGHTA and CDR2 FQGTGA come from the germline V gene. The CDR3 loop spans 14 amino acids. The chain's CDR3 is CASSLIGSQETQYF. The DNA of the CDR3 is TGTGCCAGCAGCTTAATCGGGAGCCAAGAGACCCAGTACTTC.

This chain connects TRBV12-3 or TRBV12-4 to TRBJ2-5; no clear D gene. V was trimmed by 7 bases and J by 4 bases, leaving 13 bases between them. The CDR3 sequence is 13 residues long. In DNA form, the CDR3 reads TGTGCCAGCATCCAGCAGCTGGGAGAGACCCAGTACTTC. Its protein is CASIQQLGETQYF.

This clonotype showed up just a few times. The genes are TRBV20-1 and TRBJ2-1; TRBD2 aligns across 8 bases. CDR3 length: 16 residues. J was trimmed by 0 bases and V by 0 bases; bases with no gene match: 4. The germline V gene encodes CDR1 DFQATT and CDR2 SNEGSKA (reference sequence). The chain's CDR3 is CSAREIAGSSYNEQFF. DNA of the CDR3: TGCAGTGCTAGAGAAATAGCGGGGAGCTCCTACAATGAGCAGTTCTTC.

This clonotype appeared many times. This CDR3 reads CSAGTGAPEAFF. CDR3 in DNA: TGCAGTGCGGGGACAGGTGCCCCTGAAGCTTTCTTT. The chain combines TRBV20-1 with TRBJ1-1; 8 bases fit TRBD1. The CDR3 runs to 12 residues. Germline lookup yields CDR1 DFQATT and CDR2 SNEGSKA (reference sequence). The trim removed 6 bases at V and 6 bases at J, leaving 6 bases unmatched.

This clonotype was counted only a few times. The V and J genes are TRBV20-1 and TRBJ2-1, with D perhaps assigned TRBD1 or TRBD2 (5 bases each). Germline V gene data show CDR1 as DFQATT and CDR2 as SNEGSKA (reference sequence). V lost 3 bases and J lost 4, with 10 bases in between. This CDR3 spans 13 amino acids. CDR3 nucleotide sequence: TGCAGTGCTAGGGGGACGGTTTACAATGAGCAGTTCTTC. Translated: CSARGTVYNEQFF.

This clonotype appeared many times. Here the CDR3 reads CASSKGQYYEQYF. The CDR3 region has the DNA TGTGCCAGTAGTAAGGGACAGTACTACGAGCAGTACTTC. The V and J genes are TRBV19 and TRBJ2-7, with 7 bases that match TRBD1. With 4 bases clipped from V and 3 bases from J, the junction kept 3 bases outside the gene matches. The germline V gene has CDR1 LNHDA and CDR2 SQIVND (reference sequence). This CDR3 is 13 amino acids long.

The chain has TRBV12-3 or TRBV12-4 and TRBJ2-7; TRBD2 matches at 16 bases. The V gene end was trimmed by 5 bases and the J gene end by 3 bases; junction bases not matched to a gene: 4. The CDR3 runs 16 residues. DNA of the CDR3: TGTGCCAGCAGTAAGGGACTAGCGGGAGGGTACTACGAGCAGTACTTC. Its protein is CASSKGLAGGYYEQYF.

In this sample, this clonotype turned up a few times. The chain couples TRBV12-3 or TRBV12-4 to TRBJ2-7, with 10 bases aligning to TRBD2. This CDR3 spans 15 amino acids. Trimming at V came to 7 bases and at J to 2 bases, leaving 8 bases not matched to a gene. For the CDR3, the DNA is TGTGCCAGCAAATCAAGACTAGCGGGTCCCTACGAGCAGTACTTC. Encoded protein: CASKSRLAGPYEQYF.

In its sample, this clonotype was seen many times. The chain links TRBV7-9 to TRBJ1-3; D unresolved. The CDR3 spans 14 residues. The germline gives CDR1 SEHNR, CDR2 FQNEAQ (reference sequence). Deletions cut 5 bases from V and 0 bases from J, with 8 bases between. Here the CDR3 reads CASSVRRSGNTIYF. The CDR3 DNA sequence: TGTGCCAGCAGCGTCAGGCGCTCTGGAAACACCATATATTTT. The variable domain in full, completed from reference TRBV7-9 and TRBJ1-3, reads DTGVSQNPRHKITKRGQNVTFRCDPISEHNRLYWYRQTLGQGPEFLTYFQNEAQLEKSRLLSDRFSAERPKGSFSTLEIQRTEQGDSAMYLCASSVRRSGNTIYFGEGSWLTVV.

This clonotype has at least ten counts. The rearrangement joins TRBV25-1 to TRBJ1-4; 7 bases agree with TRBD1. Germline V gene lookup returns CDR1 MGHDK and CDR2 SYGVNS. This CDR3 region has 16 residues. The trim removed 5 bases at V and 10 bases at J, leaving 16 bases unmatched. CDR3 in DNA: TGTGCCAGCAGTACAAACCCCGGGACAGATTACGTAAAACTGTTTTTT. Protein product: CASSTNPGTDYVKLFF.

This clonotype was recorded many times. V gene TRBV10-1 combines with J gene TRBJ1-1; 10 bases map to TRBD1. Losses at the gene ends were 5 bases for V and 5 bases for J; bases not matched to a gene: 5. The germline V gene encodes CDR1 WNHNN and CDR2 SYGVQD (reference sequence). This CDR3 is built from 14 residues. The CDR3 sequence is CASSRDRGRTEAFF. CDR3 DNA sequence: TGCGCCAGCAGTAGGGACAGGGGCCGGACTGAAGCTTTCTTT.

As to this clonotype: The germline gene is not matched at one end of the junction; a read error may be the cause. The chain couples TRBV5-5 to TRBJ2-7; perhaps TRBD2 as D (6 bases). CDR1 SGHKS and CDR2 YYEKEE come from the germline V gene (reference sequence). The CDR3 runs 15 residues. The CDR3 region has the DNA TGTGCCAGCAACTTGGGCGGGGTCAGGTCCTACGAGCAGTACTTC. Its translation: CASNLGGVRSYEQYF.

At least ten counts were recorded for this clonotype. V usage is TRBV7-2 and J usage is TRBJ1-6; maybe TRBD1 (5 bases). This CDR3 has 16 amino acids. Trimming removed 5 bases from V and 4 bases from J, with 15 bases in between. Per the germline V gene, CDR1 is SGHTA and CDR2 is FQGNSA. The CDR3 protein is CASSPEGPVYNSPLHF. CDR3 DNA sequence: TGTGCCAGCAGCCCCGAGGGACCCGTTTATAATTCACCCCTCCACTTT.

V gene TRBV5-1 combines with J gene TRBJ1-1; D ambiguous. This CDR3 comprises 16 residues. Germline V lookup: CDR1 SGHRS, CDR2 YFSETQ. V shed 0 bases and J shed 0 bases, with 12 bases lying between them. This CDR3 is CASSLELRAVNTEAFF. The CDR3, as DNA: TGCGCCAGCAGCTTGGAATTGCGGGCTGTGAACACTGAAGCTTTCTTT.

The gene calls are TRBV2 and TRBJ2-1, with TRBD2 identical over 7 bases. CDR1 and CDR2 (germline): SNHLY, FYNNEI. With 6 bases clipped from V and 7 bases from J, the junction kept 9 bases outside the gene matches. The CDR3 is 14 residues long. The CDR3: CASRGGRKDNEQFF. In nucleotides, the CDR3 is TGTGCCAGCAGGGGGGGGAGGAAGGATAATGAGCAGTTCTTC.

The V gene is TRBV9, the J gene TRBJ2-7; 10 nucleotides match TRBD2. The CDR3 consists of 19 residues. Germline-derived CDR1 and CDR2 are SGDLS and YYNGEE. The V gene end was trimmed by 0 bases and the J gene end by 2 bases; junction bases not matched to a gene: 14. CDR3 sequence (DNA): TGTGCCAGCAGCGTAGGTCTGGGTAGCGGGAGGACCTTGCCCTACGAGCAGTACTTC. Amino acid sequence: CASSVGLGSGRTLPYEQYF.